Below, 21 T cell receptor beta chains from the same sample are listed, as sequenced in a study of shared T cell receptors in the human thymus. Assay: immunoSEQ multiplex PCR; the TCRdb copy retains only in-frame clones and omits some. The sample yields hundreds of thousands of clones, approximately 85% seen once. The same data also went into a second study, on human thymus T cells.

The sample consisted of thymocytes. These receptors were taken from a girl less than two years old with a congenital heart defect.

This clone appeared a few times. The genes are TRBV10-3 and TRBJ2-1; no reliable D call. V lost 6 bases to trimming and J lost 3 bases, with 12 bases between them. This CDR3 has 14 residues. CDR1 and CDR2 from the germline V gene are ENHRY and SYGVKD. This chain's CDR3 is CAIRRGTYYNEQFF. The DNA for the CDR3 is TGTGCCATCAGAAGAGGAACGTACTACAATGAGCAGTTCTTC.

This clone was observed a few times. V and J are TRBV6-5 and TRBJ2-1; 9 bases align to TRBD2. Per germline, CDR1 MNHEY and CDR2 SVGAGI. The CDR3 extends over 15 amino acids. The J segment lost 7 bases and the V segment lost 4 bases, leaving 8 bases of the junction unmatched. This CDR3 reads CASSFYSGGRNEQFF. As DNA, the CDR3 is TGTGCCAGCAGTTTTTATAGCGGGGGCCGTAATGAGCAGTTCTTC.

In DNA, the CDR3 is TGCGCCAGCAGCCAAGACGGACAGGGGGTAAAATGGCCCCAGCATTTT. As protein: CASSQDGQGVKWPQHF. The rearrangement joins TRBV4-1 to TRBJ1-5; 10 nucleotides align to TRBD1. V lost 0 bases and J lost 9; bases outside the gene matches: 8. Germline assignment: CDR1 MGHRA and CDR2 YSYEKL. The CDR3 spans 16 residues.

The V call is TRBV5-6, the J call TRBJ2-7; 10 nucleotides match TRBD1. There are 14 residues in the CDR3. V was clipped by 5 bases and J by 7 bases; unmatched bases: 9. CDR1 SGHDT and CDR2 YYEEEE come from the germline V gene. The CDR3 spells CASRFRTGGREQYF. CDR3 DNA sequence: TGTGCCAGCAGGTTCAGGACAGGGGGGAGAGAGCAGTACTTC.

This sequence joins TRBV25-1 and TRBJ2-7; D is possibly TRBD1 (6 bases). Deletions cut 1 base from V and 2 bases from J, with 21 bases between. The CDR3 extends over 18 amino acids. Germline lookup yields CDR1 MGHDK and CDR2 SYGVNS. The CDR3: CASSEFADRVPTAYEQYF. CDR3 DNA sequence: TGTGCCAGCAGTGAATTCGCGGACAGAGTACCAACCGCCTACGAGCAGTACTTC.

This chain uses TRBV19 with TRBJ2-3, with D hard to call. Germline-derived CDR1 and CDR2 are LNHDA and SQIVND (reference sequence). This CDR3 spans 14 amino acids. V was clipped by 6 bases and J by 0 bases, with 10 bases between them. The CDR3 region has the DNA TGTGCCAGTAGATCCCCCGGGAGCACAGATACGCAGTATTTT. As protein: CASRSPGSTDTQYF.

The DNA for the CDR3 is TGTGCCAGCAGCAACCAGGACAGCAACTCTGGAAACACCATATATTTT. It yields the protein CASSNQDSNSGNTIYF. The chain links TRBV7-9 to TRBJ1-3, with D maybe TRBD1 (6 bases). V was shortened by 5 bases and J by 0 bases, with 14 bases between the two germline ends. This CDR3 is 16 amino acids long. The germline V gene has CDR1 SEHNR and CDR2 FQNEAQ (reference sequence).

The genes are TRBV19 and TRBJ2-5, with 11 bases aligning to TRBD1. Germline trimming cut 5 bases from V and 5 bases from J; bases unmatched to any gene: 7. Germline V lookup: CDR1 LNHDA, CDR2 SQIVND (reference sequence). The CDR3 is made up of 15 amino acids. CDR3 DNA: TGTGCCAGTAGTTTTGGACAGGGGGCCGGTGAGACCCAGTACTTC. Translating gives CASSFGQGAGETQYF.

As to this clone: Other DNA sequences within the sample encode an identical CDR3. The chain has TRBV19 and TRBJ1-5, with 10 bases identical to TRBD1. V was pared by 6 bases and J by 5 bases, with 1 base of the junction left unmatched. This CDR3 is built from 13 residues. CDR1 is LNHDA and CDR2 is SQIVND in the germline V gene (reference sequence). The CDR3, as DNA: TGTGCCAGTAGAGGGACAGGGGATCAGCCCCAGCATTTT. Translation gives CASRGTGDQPQHF.

There are a few counts of this clone. CDR3 sequence: CASSLLGGEYNEQFF. In nucleotides, the CDR3 is TGTGCCAGCAGTTTGTTGGGGGGGGAGTACAATGAGCAGTTCTTC. This sequence joins TRBV27 and TRBJ2-1; TRBD2 agrees at 7 bases. The CDR3 contains 15 residues. Losses at the gene ends were 3 bases for V and 4 bases for J; bases not matched to a gene: 6. The germline gives CDR1 MNHEY, CDR2 SMNVEV (reference sequence).

The chain has TRBV11-2 and TRBJ1-2, with D possibly TRBD1 on 5 matching bases. This CDR3 comprises 14 residues. CDR1 is SGHAT and CDR2 is FQNNGV in the germline V gene. V lost 3 bases and J lost 2, with 10 bases in between. CDR3 sequence reads: CASSFREGNYGYTF. The CDR3 DNA follows: TGTGCCAGCAGCTTCAGGGAGGGCAACTATGGCTACACCTTC.

This clone was detected only a few times. This chain connects TRBV4-1 to TRBJ1-5; weak D call: TRBD1 (6 bases). The CDR3 is made up of 16 amino acids. The germline V gene has CDR1 MGHRA and CDR2 YSYEKL. Trimming left V 3 bases short and J 3 bases short, with 15 bases between. This CDR3 reads CASSHPNPGVNQPQHF. The CDR3 DNA reads TGCGCCAGCAGCCACCCTAACCCAGGGGTCAATCAGCCCCAGCATTTT.

This sequence joins TRBV19 and TRBJ1-1, with 10 bases aligning to TRBD1. There are 15 residues in the CDR3. Germline trimming cut 5 bases from V and 5 bases from J; bases unmatched to any gene: 8. Germline V lookup: CDR1 LNHDA, CDR2 SQIVND (reference sequence). The CDR3 bases are TGTGCCAGTAGTGACCGGGACAGGGGAAGAACTGAAGCTTTCTTT. Amino acids: CASSDRDRGRTEAFF.

The rearrangement uses TRBV4-1 and TRBJ1-2; a weak D match, TRBD1 (6 bases). Germline V lookup: CDR1 MGHRA, CDR2 YSYEKL. Trimming stripped 4 bases from V and 2 bases from J, with 8 bases between. The CDR3 totals 13 residues. The CDR3, as DNA: TGCGCCAGCAGCCGCGACAGGAACTATGGCTACACCTTC. Protein sequence: CASSRDRNYGYTF.

The chain links TRBV4-1 to TRBJ2-1; weak D call: TRBD1 (7 bases). Trimming cost V 2 bases and J 10 bases, with 12 bases left between them. Per germline, CDR1 MGHRA and CDR2 YSYEKL. The CDR3 consists of 13 residues. This CDR3 reads CASSQFQGGEQFF. In DNA form, the CDR3 reads TGCGCCAGCAGCCAATTCCAGGGGGGAGAGCAGTTCTTC.

The V call is TRBV4-2, the J call TRBJ2-2, with 8 bases matching TRBD1. CDR3 length: 24 residues. The V gene end was trimmed by 4 bases and the J gene end by 2 bases; junction bases not matched to a gene: 30. Looked up from germline, CDR1 is LGHNA and CDR2 is YNFKEQ. The CDR3 protein is CASSRIPSMRWGRGLSFNTGELFF. In DNA form, the CDR3 reads TGTGCCAGCAGCCGAATCCCCTCGATGAGATGGGGCAGGGGGCTATCCTTTAACACCGGGGAGCTGTTTTTT.

This clone has a handful of counts. The rearrangement joins TRBV6-5 to TRBJ1-1; 7 positions match TRBD1. V dropped 4 bases and J dropped 7; count of bases not matched to a gene: 6. This CDR3 comprises 13 residues. From germline, CDR1 is MNHEY and CDR2 SVGAGI. The CDR3 protein is CASSSRDSNEAFF. In nucleotides, the CDR3 is TGTGCCAGCAGTTCTCGGGACAGCAATGAAGCTTTCTTT.

The chain recombines TRBV15 with TRBJ2-3; TRBD1 matches at 9 bases. Trimming took 0 bases from V and 2 from J; bases not matched to a gene: 15. This CDR3 has 20 residues. Germline-derived CDR1 and CDR2 are LNHNV and YYDKDF (reference sequence). The CDR3 is CATSRDLLIKGQGFTDTQYF. CDR3 DNA: TGTGCCACCAGCAGAGACTTACTAATTAAGGGACAGGGCTTCACAGATACGCAGTATTTT.

V gene TRBV7-6 combines with J gene TRBJ2-3; TRBD1 agrees at 7 bases. The trim removed 3 bases at V and 2 bases at J, leaving 14 bases unmatched. This CDR3 spans 18 amino acids. The germline V gene encodes CDR1 SGHVS and CDR2 FNYEAQ. CDR3 bases: TGTGCCAGCAGCTTTATACAACCTCCGGGACAGAACACAGATACGCAGTATTTT. Translated, it gives CASSFIQPPGQNTDTQYF.

The chain has TRBV2 and TRBJ1-2, with TRBD1 matching 9 bases. With V trimmed by 6 bases and J by 0 bases, 14 bases remained unmatched. The CDR3 is 18 residues long. Looked up from germline, CDR1 is SNHLY and CDR2 is FYNNEI. Here the CDR3 DNA reads TGTGCCAGCAGGCAGGACAGGGGAAGAGTATTGGCTAACTATGGCTACACCTTC. Its translation is CASRQDRGRVLANYGYTF.

V gene TRBV7-9 combines with J gene TRBJ2-1; possible D gene TRBD2, 6 bases. V gave up 5 bases and J gave up 5 bases, with 25 bases separating them. Germline lookup yields CDR1 SEHNR and CDR2 FQNEAQ (reference sequence). The CDR3 loop spans 18 amino acids. CDR3 in amino acids: CASSLLSHLGLSHNEQFF. In nucleotides, the CDR3 is TGTGCCAGCAGCCTCCTTTCACACCTCGGACTAAGTCACAATGAGCAGTTCTTC.